The TCR beta chain described here comes from a study of blood T cell repertoires in COVID-19. Study at large: PBMCs, B-cell-depleted T cells, or T cells were the source of the cDNA or gDNA that made up the material.

Original handling: Reference gene primer amplification gave estimated nucleated cell counts. Repertoires were generated with immunoSEQ multiplex PCR, while TCRdb's copy carries only in-frame clones and drops some. That table supplies the V and J calls and clone size; D and trimming were determined from the DNA. The sample lists 35,000 to 45,000 clones; roughly 80% were seen once. Losses at the gene ends were 4 bases for V and 4 bases for J; bases not matched to a gene: 9. CDR1 MGHRA and CDR2 YSYEKL come from the germline V gene. CDR3 length: 15 residues. The sample comprised peripheral blood. This clonotype was sampled from a man in his 60s with active COVID-19. The rearrangement uses TRBV4-1 and TRBJ1-2; 7 nucleotides align to TRBD1. The CDR3 loop is CASSLQEGQIYGYTF. The CDR3 bases are TGCGCCAGCAGCCTCCAGGAGGGACAGATCTATGGCTACACCTTC.